This T cell receptor beta chain originates from a study of blood T cells in healthy people across ages. Healthy Russian Caucasian donors spanned ages roughly 6 to 100 years. PBMCs, at least 7 million per sample, were isolated. Study-wide points: Aged donors had fewer naive CD4+ cells and lower diversity than long-lived donors.

CDR1 and CDR2 (germline): MNHEY, SVGAGI. The CDR3 is 13 residues long. Trimming stripped 7 bases from V and 8 bases from J, with 14 bases between. This clonotype appeared a few times. Its cognate antigen is unknown. Together with a sample-barcoded 5' primer, a J-beta primer mix was included in a second PCR lasting about 6 to 11 cycles. TCRdb itself ran the 5' RACE reads through MiXCR, one entry per CDR3 protein. The data show 1.8 million or so distinct CDR3 sequences, with approximately 39% seen just once and under 30% held by the top ten. Sequencing was carried out using blood. The chain links TRBV6-5 to TRBJ1-4; maybe TRBD1 (6 bases). The TCR sequence derives from a human donor in good health. The CDR3 protein is CASKSGGWEKLFF. The CDR3 DNA sequence: TGTGCCAGCAAATCCGGGGGCTGGGAAAAACTGTTTTTT.